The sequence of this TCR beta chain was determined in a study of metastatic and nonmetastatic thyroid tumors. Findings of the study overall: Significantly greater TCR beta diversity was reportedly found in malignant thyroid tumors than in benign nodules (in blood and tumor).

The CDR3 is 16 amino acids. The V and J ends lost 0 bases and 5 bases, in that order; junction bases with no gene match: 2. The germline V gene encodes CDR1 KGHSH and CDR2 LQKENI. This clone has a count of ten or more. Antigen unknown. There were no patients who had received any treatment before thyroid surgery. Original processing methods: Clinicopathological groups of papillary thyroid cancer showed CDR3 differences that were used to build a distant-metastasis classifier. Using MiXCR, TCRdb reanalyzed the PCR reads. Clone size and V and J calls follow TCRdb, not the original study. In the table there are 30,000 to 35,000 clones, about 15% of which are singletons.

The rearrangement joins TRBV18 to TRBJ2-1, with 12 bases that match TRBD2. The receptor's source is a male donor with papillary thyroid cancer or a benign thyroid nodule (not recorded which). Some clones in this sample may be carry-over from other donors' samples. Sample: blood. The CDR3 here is CASSPPLAGGDNEQFF. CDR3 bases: TGTGCCAGCTCACCACCCCTAGCGGGAGGGGACAATGAGCAGTTCTTC.